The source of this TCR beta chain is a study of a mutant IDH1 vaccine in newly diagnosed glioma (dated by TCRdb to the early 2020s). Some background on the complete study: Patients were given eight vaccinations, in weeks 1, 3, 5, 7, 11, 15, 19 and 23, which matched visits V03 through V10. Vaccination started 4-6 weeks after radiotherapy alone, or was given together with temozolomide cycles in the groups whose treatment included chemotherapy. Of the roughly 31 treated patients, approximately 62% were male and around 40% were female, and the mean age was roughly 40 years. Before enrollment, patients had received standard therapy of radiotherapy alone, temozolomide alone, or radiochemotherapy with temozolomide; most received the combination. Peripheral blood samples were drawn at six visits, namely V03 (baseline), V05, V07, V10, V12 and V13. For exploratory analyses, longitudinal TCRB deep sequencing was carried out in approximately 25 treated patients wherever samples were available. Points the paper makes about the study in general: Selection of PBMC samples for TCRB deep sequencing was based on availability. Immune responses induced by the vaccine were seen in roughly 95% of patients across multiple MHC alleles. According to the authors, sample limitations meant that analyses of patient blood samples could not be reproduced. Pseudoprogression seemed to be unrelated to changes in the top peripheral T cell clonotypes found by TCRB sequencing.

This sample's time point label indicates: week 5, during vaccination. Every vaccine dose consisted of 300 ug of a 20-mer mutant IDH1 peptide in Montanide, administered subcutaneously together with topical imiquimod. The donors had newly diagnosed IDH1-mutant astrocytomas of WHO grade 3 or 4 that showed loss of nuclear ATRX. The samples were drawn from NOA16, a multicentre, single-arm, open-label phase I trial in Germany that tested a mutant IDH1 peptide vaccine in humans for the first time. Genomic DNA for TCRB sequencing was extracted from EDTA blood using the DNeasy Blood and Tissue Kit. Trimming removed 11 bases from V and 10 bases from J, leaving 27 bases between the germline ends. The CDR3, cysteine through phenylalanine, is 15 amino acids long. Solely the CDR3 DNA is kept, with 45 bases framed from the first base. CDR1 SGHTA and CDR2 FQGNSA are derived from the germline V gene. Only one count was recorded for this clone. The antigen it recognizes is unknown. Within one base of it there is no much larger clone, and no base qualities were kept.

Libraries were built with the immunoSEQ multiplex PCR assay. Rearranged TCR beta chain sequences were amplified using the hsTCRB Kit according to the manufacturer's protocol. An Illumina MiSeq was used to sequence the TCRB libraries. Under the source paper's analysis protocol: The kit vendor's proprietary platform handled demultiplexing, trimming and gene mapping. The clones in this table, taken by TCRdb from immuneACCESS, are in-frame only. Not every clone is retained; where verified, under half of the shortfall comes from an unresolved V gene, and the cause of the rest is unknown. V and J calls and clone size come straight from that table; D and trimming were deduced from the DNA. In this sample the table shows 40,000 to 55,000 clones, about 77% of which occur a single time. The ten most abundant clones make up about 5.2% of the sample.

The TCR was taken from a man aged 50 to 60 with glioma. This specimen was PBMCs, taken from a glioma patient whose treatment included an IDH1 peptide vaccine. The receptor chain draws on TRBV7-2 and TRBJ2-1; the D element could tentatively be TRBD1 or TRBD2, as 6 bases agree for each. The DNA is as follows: TGTGCCGCAAAAATCGACGCGCGTCGGAGGGGGGAGCAGTTCTTC. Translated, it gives CAAKIDARRRGEQFF.